This TCR beta chain came from a study of response to subunit inactivated influenza vaccine. Study-level findings and limits: Authors suggested each seasonal influenza vaccination recruits few new T cells.

Germline lookup yields CDR1 LGHNA and CDR2 YSLEER. V lost 2 bases, J lost 2 bases, and 21 bases lay in between. CDR3 length: 19 residues. TCRdb redid the calling of the RT-PCR reads with MiXCR, one entry per CDR3 protein. The sample lists fewer than 750,000 distinct CDR3 sequences; 14% were seen once. The table lists this clonotype with many counts. What it binds is not known. The V call is TRBV4-3, the J call TRBJ2-2, with D perhaps matching TRBD1 (7 bases). The sequence was obtained from a man aged 45-65 years who received an inactivated influenza vaccine. This specimen was PBMCs from blood, taken 11 to 12 days after vaccination. The CDR3 loop reads CASSQWSYRGTVNTGELFF. As DNA, the CDR3 is TGCGCCAGCAGCCAATGGTCGTACCGGGGGACAGTCAACACCGGGGAGCTGTTTTTT.